These 29 T cell receptor beta chains came from one sample sequenced in a study of shared T cell receptors in the human thymus. Clones were sequenced by immunoSEQ multiplex PCR, and TCRdb holds only the in-frame ones, with some missing. The sample has hundreds of thousands of clones; 70% to 90% are singletons. The sample was also reused in another study, on human thymus T cells.

Sequenced sample: thymocytes. The source of these receptors is a boy less than two years old with a congenital heart defect.

With regard to this clone: Other DNA sequences within the sample encode an identical CDR3. The V gene is TRBV5-5, the J gene TRBJ2-7; D may be TRBD1 (5 bases). V was trimmed by 4 bases and J by 3 bases, leaving 8 bases between them. Germline CDR1 SGHKS, CDR2 YYEKEE (reference sequence). The CDR3 is made up of 12 amino acids. The CDR3 region is CASSPDSYEQYF. Written as DNA, the CDR3 is TGTGCCAGCAGCCCCGACAGCTACGAGCAGTACTTC. Variable domain in full (rest from reference TRBV5-5 and TRBJ2-7): DAGVTQSPTHLIKTRGQQVTLRCSPISGHKSVSWYQQVLGQGPQFIFQYYEKEERGRGNFPDRFSARQFPNYSSELNVNALLLGDSALYLCASSPDSYEQYFGPGTRLTVT.

The chain carries TRBV7-9 and TRBJ1-1, with 8 positions matching TRBD1. Per the germline V gene, CDR1 is SEHNR and CDR2 is FQNEAQ (reference sequence). Germline trimming cut 3 bases from V and 10 bases from J; bases unmatched to any gene: 19. The CDR3 covers 17 residues. The CDR3 DNA is TGTGCCAGCAGCTTTCCCTCCCGGGACAGGTTATCTAGAGGAGCTTTCTTT. Its protein is CASSFPSRDRLSRGAFF.

V and J are TRBV6-1 and TRBJ1-2; possibly TRBD1 for D (5 bases). From germline, CDR1 is MNHNS and CDR2 SASEGT. The CDR3 runs to 14 residues. V was cut by 2 bases and J by 6 bases, with 13 bases left in between. The CDR3 DNA reads TGTGCCAGCAGTGAACTTAGGGGATGGCATGGCTACACCTTC. Protein sequence: CASSELRGWHGYTF.

The chain's CDR3 is CASSSQGASGQFF. Written as DNA, the CDR3 is TGCGCCAGCAGCTCCCAGGGGGCATCGGGGCAGTTCTTC. V gene TRBV5-1 combines with J gene TRBJ2-1; 8 nucleotides agree with TRBD1. Losses at the gene ends were 3 bases for V and 12 bases for J; bases not matched to a gene: 8. Germline V gene data show CDR1 as SGHRS and CDR2 as YFSETQ. The length of the CDR3 is 13 residues.

V and J are TRBV28 and TRBJ1-5; D uncertain. V was shortened by 6 bases and J by 0 bases, with 3 bases between the two germline ends. The germline V gene encodes CDR1 MDHEN and CDR2 SYDVKM. The CDR3 runs to 12 residues. The CDR3 region has the DNA TGTGCCAGCAGATATAGCAATCAGCCCCAGCATTTT. Its protein is CASRYSNQPQHF.

V and J are TRBV10-3 and TRBJ2-7, with 8 bases fitting TRBD1. The germline gives CDR1 ENHRY, CDR2 SYGVKD. The CDR3 sequence is 14 residues long. The ends lost 8 bases at V and 3 bases at J; junction bases unmatched: 9. The CDR3 DNA is TGTGCCATCTCCGGACAGGGTGAAATCTACGAGCAGTACTTC. It encodes CAISGQGEIYEQYF.

The J gene is TRBJ2-1, the V gene TRBV28, with 9 bases that match TRBD1. CDR3 length: 14 amino acids. Germline CDR1 is MDHEN and CDR2 is SYDVKM. J was trimmed by 3 bases and V by 5 bases; bases with no gene match: 2. This CDR3 is CASSRDRVYNEQFF. The CDR3 bases are TGTGCCAGCAGTCGGGACAGGGTCTACAATGAGCAGTTCTTC.

The chain combines TRBV5-8 with TRBJ2-3; the match to TRBD1 covers 12 bases. From germline, CDR1 is SGHTS and CDR2 YDEGEE. CDR3 length: 16 residues. The V and J ends lost 4 bases and 6 bases, in that order; junction bases with no gene match: 9. For the CDR3, the DNA is TGTGCCAGCAGCCACAGGGACAGGGGGCGAAGTGATACGCAGTATTTT. The encoded protein is CASSHRDRGRSDTQYF. Complete variable domain (other parts from reference TRBV5-8 and TRBJ2-3): EAGVTQSPTHLIKTRGQQATLRCSPISGHTSVYWYQQALGLGLQFLLWYDEGEERNRGNFPPRFSGRQFPNYSSELNVNALELEDSALYLCASSHRDRGRSDTQYFGPGTRLTVL.

V is TRBV2 and J is TRBJ2-7; the D gene is possibly TRBD1 (6 bases). Germline V gives CDR1 SNHLY, CDR2 FYNNEI. This CDR3 spans 14 amino acids. V lost 6 bases, J lost 1 base, and 13 bases lay in between. The CDR3 nucleotides are TGTGCCAGCAGACCCACCGGACAGTCCTACGAGCAGTACTTC. Translating it yields CASRPTGQSYEQYF.

The chain uses TRBV10-2 and TRBJ2-3; TRBD2 is a possible D gene (5 bases). This CDR3 contains 16 residues. V was trimmed by 7 bases and J by 0 bases, leaving 17 bases between them. Germline-derived CDR1 and CDR2 are WSHSY and SAAADI. The CDR3: CASNIERSHSTDTQYF. In DNA, the CDR3 is TGCGCCAGCAATATCGAGCGGAGTCATAGCACAGATACGCAGTATTTT.

The rearrangement links TRBV28 to TRBJ2-7; D is possibly TRBD1 (6 bases). The CDR3 is 17 residues long. Germline V gene lookup returns CDR1 MDHEN and CDR2 SYDVKM. Trimming pared 1 base from V and 1 base from J, leaving 17 bases between. The CDR3 loop reads CASSLSCGGPRSYEQYF. The CDR3 nucleotides are TGTGCCAGCAGTTTATCGTGTGGGGGCCCGAGATCCTACGAGCAGTACTTC.

The chain has TRBV19 and TRBJ2-3, with TRBD1 matching 10 bases. Germline trimming cut 7 bases from V and 0 bases from J; bases unmatched to any gene: 13. CDR3 length: 18 residues. Looked up from germline, CDR1 is LNHDA and CDR2 is SQIVND (reference sequence). CDR3 region: CASKDSTRQGASTDTQYF. The CDR3 nucleotides are TGTGCCAGTAAGGATTCCACTCGACAGGGGGCCAGCACAGATACGCAGTATTTT. The full variable domain, rest sourced from reference TRBV19 and TRBJ2-3, is DGGITQSPKYLFRKEGQNVTLSCEQNLNHDAMYWYRQDPGQGLRLIYYSQIVNDFQKGDIAEGYSVSREKKESFPLTVTSAQKNPTAFYLCASKDSTRQGASTDTQYFGPGTRLTVL.

The chain links TRBV7-9 to TRBJ1-6; tentatively, D is TRBD1 (6 bases). V was cut by 2 bases and J by 0 bases, with 17 bases left in between. The CDR3 totals 19 residues. Looked up from germline, CDR1 is SEHNR and CDR2 is FQNEAQ (reference sequence). CDR3 protein: CASSLTGNPTSSYNSPLHF. As DNA, the CDR3 is TGTGCCAGCAGCTTAACAGGGAATCCCACAAGCTCCTATAATTCACCCCTCCACTTT.

The chain links TRBV5-1 to TRBJ1-1, with D perhaps matching TRBD1 (5 bases). The germline CDR1 and CDR2 sequences are SGHRS and YFSETQ. This CDR3 contains 16 residues. Trimming took off 2 bases at V and 0 bases at J, with 14 bases between the two ends. CDR3 amino acids: CASSLRGDPLNTEAFF. Here the CDR3 DNA reads TGCGCCAGCAGCTTACGCGGGGACCCACTGAACACTGAAGCTTTCTTT.

The chain has TRBV29-1 and TRBJ2-3; TRBD1 aligns across 8 bases. This CDR3 is built from 13 residues. V lost 4 bases, J lost 6 bases, and 6 bases stayed unmatched. CDR1 and CDR2 from the germline V gene are SQVTM and ANQGSEA. CDR3 sequence reads: CSVVDREFDTQYF. DNA for the CDR3: TGCAGCGTTGTGGACAGGGAATTTGATACGCAGTATTTT.

This clone has only a few counts. This rearrangement joins TRBV28 to TRBJ2-2, with TRBD2 matching 7 bases. With V trimmed by 6 bases and J by 5 bases, 3 bases remained unmatched. Germline values: CDR1 MDHEN, CDR2 SYDVKM. The CDR3 sequence is 13 residues long. The CDR3 sequence is CASRLSGTGELFF. The CDR3 DNA reads TGTGCCAGCAGACTTAGCGGGACCGGGGAGCTGTTTTTT.

The chain couples TRBV18 to TRBJ2-5; 10 nucleotides match TRBD2. Germline V CDR1 and CDR2: KGHSH, LQKENI. The CDR3 has 19 amino acids. J was trimmed by 2 bases and V by 6 bases; bases with no gene match: 18. The CDR3 spells CASSNRAHRLAGSQETQYF. In DNA form, the CDR3 reads TGTGCCAGCTCGAACCGGGCCCATAGACTAGCGGGTTCTCAAGAGACCCAGTACTTC.

V and J are TRBV7-2 and TRBJ2-4; D might be TRBD2 (5 bases). Trimming cost V 3 bases and J 5 bases, with 26 bases left between them. Per germline, CDR1 SGHTA and CDR2 FQGNSA. CDR3 length: 19 residues. DNA of the CDR3: TGTGCCAGCAGCTTGGGGTTTTCTGGACGGGAAGTGGGCCAAAACATTCAGTACTTC. Protein product: CASSLGFSGREVGQNIQYF.

The rearrangement joins TRBV5-4 to TRBJ2-7; the match to TRBD2 covers 11 bases. Germline V gene sequence: CDR1 SGHNT, CDR2 YYREEE (reference sequence). V lost 4 bases, J lost 3 bases, and 6 bases stayed unmatched. The CDR3 is 15 amino acids. Here the CDR3 reads CASSTTSGSLYEQYF. The CDR3 DNA sequence: TGTGCCAGCAGCACTACTAGCGGGAGCCTCTACGAGCAGTACTTC.

J is TRBJ1-1 and V is TRBV30; D perhaps matches TRBD1 (5 bases). Trimming stripped 1 base from V and 4 bases from J, with 13 bases between. The CDR3 consists of 14 residues. CDR1 GTSNPN and CDR2 SVGIG come from the germline V gene (reference sequence). CDR3 loop: CAWSATGLGTEAFF. The DNA for the CDR3 is TGTGCCTGGAGTGCCACAGGTTTGGGCACTGAAGCTTTCTTT. Complete variable domain (other parts from reference TRBV30 and TRBJ1-1): SQTIHQWPATLVQPVGSPLSLECTVEGTSNPNLYWYRQAAGRGLQLLFYSVGIGQISSEVPQNLSASRPQDRQFILSSKKLLLSDSGFYLCAWSATGLGTEAFFGQGTRLTVV.

The J gene is TRBJ2-7, the V gene TRBV6-5; 8 bases line up with TRBD2. J lost 3 bases, V lost 11 bases, and 12 bases had no gene match. The CDR3 is 14 amino acids. Germline assignment: CDR1 MNHEY and CDR2 SVGAGI. The CDR3 DNA reads as TGTGCCGCGGGGGGTGCACAGGCCATCTACGAGCAGTACTTC. Amino acids: CAAGGAQAIYEQYF.

The chain links TRBV7-9 to TRBJ2-1; 10 nucleotides line up with TRBD1. CDR1 is SEHNR, CDR2 FQNEAQ, per germline (reference sequence). The length of the CDR3 is 15 residues. Trimming at V came to 5 bases and at J to 7 bases, leaving 8 bases not matched to a gene. As DNA, the CDR3 is TGTGCCAGCAGCCCCGGGACAGGGGCAATAAATGAGCAGTTCTTC. Its protein is CASSPGTGAINEQFF.

The chain recombines TRBV14 with TRBJ2-7; 8 bases align to TRBD1. The V gene end was trimmed by 2 bases and the J gene end by 4 bases; junction bases not matched to a gene: 10. The germline V gene has CDR1 SGHDN and CDR2 FVKESK. The CDR3 sequence is 16 residues long. CDR3 sequence reads: CASSQKKTGVKYEQYF. The DNA for the CDR3 is TGTGCCAGCAGCCAAAAAAAGACAGGGGTCAAGTACGAGCAGTACTTC.

The chain has TRBV4-3 and TRBJ2-7; D is ambiguous. Trimming cost V 4 bases and J 6 bases, with 4 bases left between them. The CDR3 runs to 10 residues. CDR1 LGHNA and CDR2 YSLEER come from the germline V gene. The CDR3 loop reads CASSPPEQYF. CDR3 DNA: TGCGCCAGCAGCCCTCCCGAGCAGTACTTC.

The V and J genes are TRBV27 and TRBJ2-1, with TRBD1 matching over 8 bases. Germline values: CDR1 MNHEY, CDR2 SMNVEV (reference sequence). Trimming at V came to 6 bases and at J to 1 base, leaving 2 bases not matched to a gene. This CDR3 is 14 amino acids long. The CDR3 loop is CASRDRVSYNEQFF. For the CDR3, the DNA is TGTGCCAGCAGGGACAGGGTGTCCTACAATGAGCAGTTCTTC.

The chain couples TRBV7-6 to TRBJ2-1; no clear D. The germline gives CDR1 SGHVS, CDR2 FNYEAQ. Trimming shortened V by 1 base and J by 7 bases, and 8 bases separated the two germline ends. The length of the CDR3 is 13 residues. CDR3 nucleotide sequence: TGTGCCAGCAGCTTAGGGCTGAAGAATGAGCAGTTCTTC. It is translated as CASSLGLKNEQFF.

The chain recombines TRBV30 with TRBJ2-7; D remains ambiguous. The CDR3 runs 13 residues. Germline CDR1 is GTSNPN and CDR2 is SVGIG (reference sequence). Trimming took off 0 bases at V and 7 bases at J, with 13 bases between the two ends. CDR3 DNA sequence: TGTGCCTGGAGTGTAACATTTCGGGTTGAGCAGTACTTC. This encodes CAWSVTFRVEQYF. Complete variable domain (other parts from reference TRBV30 and TRBJ2-7): SQTIHQWPATLVQPVGSPLSLECTVEGTSNPNLYWYRQAAGRGLQLLFYSVGIGQISSEVPQNLSASRPQDRQFILSSKKLLLSDSGFYLCAWSVTFRVEQYFGPGTRLTVT.

This clone turned up a few times. The rearrangement uses TRBV18 and TRBJ1-4; D is uncertain. The CDR3 contains 15 residues. Trimming removed 3 bases at V and 10 bases at J, with 18 bases between. CDR1 is KGHSH and CDR2 is LQKENI in the germline V gene. The CDR3 is CASSPGLIFTGKLFF. CDR3 in DNA: TGTGCCAGCTCACCCGGACTCATCTTTACGGGAAAACTGTTTTTT.

The chain couples TRBV30 to TRBJ2-4, with 8 nucleotides matching TRBD1. Trimming took 1 base from V and 0 from J; bases not matched to a gene: 14. The germline V gene has CDR1 GTSNPN and CDR2 SVGIG (reference sequence). This CDR3 contains 19 residues. The CDR3 here is CAWSAKQGDKLLAKNIQYF. The CDR3 DNA is TGTGCCTGGAGTGCAAAACAGGGGGACAAACTCCTAGCCAAAAACATTCAGTACTTC.